The source of this T cell receptor (beta chain) is a study of brain T cells in children with intractable seizures. Study outcomes and limitations: Pre-surgery blood may have been undersampled, hiding some clones. Viral specificity was inferred only from CDR3 similarity; HCMV serostatus was unknown.

Repertoires were generated with immunoSEQ multiplex PCR, while TCRdb's copy carries only in-frame clones and drops some. This sample yields 110,000 or so clones, of which around 94% are seen a single time; 3.8% belongs to the top ten. Sequencing was limited to surgery cases with top T cell transcript signatures in brain tissue. Pre-surgery treatment included at least one anti-epileptic drug. The germline V and J ends were trimmed by 8 bases and 7 bases, with 15 bases remaining between them. The CDR3 loop spans 12 amino acids. Germline CDR1 reads MGHDK; CDR2 reads SYGVNS. As to this clone: Its antigen is not known.

The receptor was derived from a boy under two years old with hemimegalencephaly and intractable seizures. The chain links TRBV25-1 to TRBJ2-7; TRBD1 might be the D (7 bases). Sequenced material: peripheral blood, taken at surgery. CDR3 DNA sequence: TGTGCCAGCGGAGGGGGCTCGAGGGAGCAGTACTTC. Amino acids: CASGGGSREQYF.